This is a list of T cell receptor beta chains from one sample in a study of PD-1 blockade in classical Hodgkin lymphoma. The assay was immunoSEQ multiplex PCR, and TCRdb's table has in-frame clones only and misses some. The sample has around 20,000 clones; around two thirds are singletons. Sequencing used peripheral blood mononuclear cells (PBMCs), obtained at baseline. All receptors come from a human donor with classical Hodgkin lymphoma. The CDR3 runs from the conserved cysteine through the conserved F or W. D genes are given only for firm matches. Clone size is not always given. Where it is, it says once, few, many or a class for expanded clones.

cdr3_length clone_size d_call j_call v_call cdr3_nt cdr3_aa
14 NA TRBD1 TRBJ1-1 TRBV2 TGTGCCAGCAGATACAGGGGGCGTGGCACTGAAGCTTTCTTT CASRYRGRGTEAFF
14 NA TRBD1 TRBJ1-2 TRBV7-2 TGTGCCAGCAGCTTCGAGACAGGGGGCTATGGCTACACCTTC CASSFETGGYGYTF
12 NA TRBD1 TRBJ1-1 TRBV6-5 TGTGCCAGCATCCCTCAGGGGGCTGAAGCTTTCTTT CASIPQGAEAFF
15 medium-sized TRBD1 TRBJ1-4 TRBV9 TGTGCCAGCAGCTCGGGGACAGGGGGTAATGAAAAACTGTTTTTT CASSSGTGGNEKLFF
14 NA NA TRBJ2-7 TRBV19 TGTGCCAGCTCTAAGGGGCTAGACTCCTACGAGCAGTACTTC CASSKGLDSYEQYF
13 NA NA TRBJ1-2 TRBV5-6 TGTGCCAGCAGCCCGGGTCCCCCCTATGGCTACACCTTC CASSPGPPYGYTF
15 NA NA TRBJ1-2 TRBV30 TGTGCCTGGAGCCAAAGGTCCGTCGGTAACTATGGCTACACCTTC CAWSQRSVGNYGYTF
16 once NA TRBJ1-2 TRBV6-5 TGTGCCAGCAGTTACTCGGTGCTTTTGGGCGGCTATGGCTACACCTTC CASSYSVLLGGYGYTF
14 NA NA TRBJ2-7 TRBV7-9 TGTGCCAGCAGCTCCGGTGGTATTGCCTACGAGCAGTACTTC CASSSGGIAYEQYF
14 NA TRBD1 TRBJ2-7 TRBV28 TGTGCCAGCAGCCCTACGTGGACAGGGGCCGAGCAGTACTTC CASSPTWTGAEQYF
15 NA TRBD2 TRBJ2-5 TRBV6-5 TGTGCCAGCATGGCGCTAGCGGGGATACAAGAGACCCAGTACTTC CASMALAGIQETQYF
15 NA NA TRBJ1-2 TRBV9 TGTGCCAGCAGCGTAGGGGTAGGGAAGTTCTATGGCTACACCTTC CASSVGVGKFYGYTF